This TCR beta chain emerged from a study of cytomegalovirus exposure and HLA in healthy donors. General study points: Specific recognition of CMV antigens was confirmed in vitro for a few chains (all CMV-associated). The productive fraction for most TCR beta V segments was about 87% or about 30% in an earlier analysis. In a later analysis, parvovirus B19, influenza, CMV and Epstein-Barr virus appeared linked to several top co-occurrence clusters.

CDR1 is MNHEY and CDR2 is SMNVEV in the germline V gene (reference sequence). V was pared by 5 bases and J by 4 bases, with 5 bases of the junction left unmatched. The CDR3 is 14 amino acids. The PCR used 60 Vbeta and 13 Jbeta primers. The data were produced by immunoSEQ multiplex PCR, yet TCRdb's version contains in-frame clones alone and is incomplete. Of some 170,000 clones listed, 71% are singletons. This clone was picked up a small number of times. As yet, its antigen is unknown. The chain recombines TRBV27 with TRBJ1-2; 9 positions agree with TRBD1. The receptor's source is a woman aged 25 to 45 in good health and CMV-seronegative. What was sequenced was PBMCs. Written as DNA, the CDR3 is TGTGCCAGCAGTCCTACAGGGGGCTTCTATGGCTACACCTTC. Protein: CASSPTGGFYGYTF.